This TCR beta chain was recorded in a study of PD-L1 blockade in urothelial cancer. The assay was immunoSEQ multiplex PCR, and TCRdb's table has in-frame clones only and misses some. Of tens of thousands of clones in the sample, about 80% were seen once. The time point denotes: pretreatment peripheral blood. Trimming took off 0 bases at V and 2 bases at J, with 9 bases between the two ends. This CDR3 spans 14 amino acids. Germline V CDR1 and CDR2: SGDLS, YYNGEE. This clone was detected only a few times. The material sequenced was PBMCs, taken around atezolizumab (anti-PD-L1) treatment. The rearrangement links TRBV9 to TRBJ2-7; tentative D call: TRBD2 (5 bases). This receptor was taken from a man aged 50-60 years with urothelial cancer. As DNA, the CDR3 is TGTGCCAGCAGCGTAGGTAGCGTAGCCTACGAGCAGTACTTC. Its translation is CASSVGSVAYEQYF.